The source of this TCR beta chain is a study of neurological immune-mediated disorders (dated by TCRdb to about 2019). As for the study more broadly: Among the roughly 35 multiple sclerosis patients, approximately 30 had relapsing-remitting MS and 3 had secondary progressive MS. Of the roughly 68 subjects in the cohort, around 15 were HAM/TSP patients, around 34 were multiple sclerosis patients, and some 20 were healthy controls. Longitudinal samples, technical triplicates and paired sorted CD4+ and CD8+ T-cell subsets, alongside PBMC samples, were included among the approximately 100 TCR-beta libraries. Peripheral blood TCR-beta repertoires from HTLV-I-associated myelopathy (HAM/TSP) patients, multiple sclerosis patients and healthy controls were compared by UMI-based sequencing. Paper-wide results and their limitations: No association of the MS cluster with clinical or MRI features was observed, and the need for larger cohorts was stated by the authors. In a phylogenetic analysis, the repertoires of 18 out of 34 MS patients fell into a single cluster of related CDR3 sequences, pointing to a possible signature at the repertoire level. TCR clonal expansion was greatest in HAM/TSP patients and smallest in MS patients, who ranked below even healthy controls. Across subjects, expanded clones never shared an identical CDR3 amino acid sequence, which suggests that the TCR-beta repertoires in every group were private.

In its sample, this clonotype was seen many times. This clone's antigen is unknown. No base quality values were provided; no much bigger clone lies one nucleotide off. cDNA was synthesized by template-switch 5'RACE using a primer carrying a 10-nucleotide random unique molecular identifier by which each TCR transcript was tagged. Every sequencing run yielded over 170 million TCR-beta sequences covering 15-18 subjects. The RNeasy kit was used for extraction of total RNA. The KAPA Real-time Library Amplification kit was used to amplify TCR-beta VDJ regions with primers targeting the TCR constant region and the 5'RACE anchor. A first PCR added sample indexes and Illumina adaptors, after which a second PCR increased the library yield. The roughly 650 bp TCR product was size-selected on a 2% E-gel SizeSelection system after Ampure bead purification. Before pooling, library quality was checked on a Bioanalyzer, concentration was measured with Qubit, and libraries were quantified with the Kapa Library Quantification kit. An Illumina HiSeq 2500 was used to sequence the libraries paired-end at 2 x 150 bp. To increase sequence diversity, roughly 24-31% phiX was spiked into each library pool. As for the authors' bioinformatics: Quality-filtered reads were processed with the UMI-based MiGEC pipeline, and over 90% of raw TCR sequences were removed by the MiGEC pipeline during error correction. VDJ genes were aligned to IMGT germline references, and clonotypes were defined by unique CDR3 amino acid sequence plus V-J genes. Clonal expansion, Shannon diversity, and CDR3 relatedness (CalcPairwiseDistances, ClusterSamples) were evaluated with VDJtools, and phylogenetic trees were built with CLCbio workbench. A clone was classed as expanded if it had 8 or more unique UMIs, a cutoff based on coefficient-of-variation modelling across technical triplicates. The public reads were quality trimmed at Q25 with fastp and then assembled into clones with MiXCR by TCRdb, keeping productive beta chains. CDR3 protein duplicates are merged, each entry listing the most common genes and DNA. It is TCRdb's table, rather than the study itself, that gives the V and J calls and clone size. This sample is represented by 55,000 to 65,000 distinct CDR3 sequences; roughly 3.2% of them were singletons. Around 3.3% of the sample lies in the top ten.

Via the germline V gene, CDR1 is SGHRS and CDR2 YFSETQ. V is clipped by 4 bases and J by 10 bases, and the sequence between their germline boundaries is 17 bases long. Inclusive of the bounding cysteine and phenylalanine, the CDR3 is 14 residues long. Just the 42-base CDR3 DNA is kept, in frame starting at base 1. For the unsorted PBMC libraries, 2 million PBMCs were stored in RNAlater at -80 degrees C until RNA extraction and were used to generate the libraries. Multiple sclerosis patients were enrolled in a US clinical protocol evaluating disease progression by magnetic resonance imaging. Peripheral blood was subjected to Ficoll-Hypaque density gradient centrifugation to isolate PBMCs, which were then cryopreserved in liquid nitrogen.

This clonotype was obtained from a young woman with multiple sclerosis. The rearranged segments are TRBV5-1 and TRBJ1-4; the D gene is possibly TRBD1, with 6 bases matching. The specimen was PBMCs. The CDR3 region: CASSELGGRVKLFF. In nucleotides, the sequence is TGCGCCAGCAGCGAGCTGGGGGGGCGCGTAAAACTGTTTTTT. The full variable domain, completed from the reference TRBV5-1 and TRBJ1-4 proteins outside the CDR3, reads KAGVTQTPRYLIKTRGQQVTLSCSPISGHRSVSWYQQTPGQGLQFLFEYFSETQRNKGNFPGRFSGRQFSNSRSEMNVSTLELGDSALYLCASSELGGRVKLFFGSGTQLSVL.